This T cell receptor beta chain was observed in a study of human T cells and chemical hapten exposure. Whole-study findings and limits: The study found expanded TCRs formed significantly more large CDR3 similarity clusters than controls. TCRs at a frequency above 1 in 1000 stayed unchanged with DPC sensitization.

Time point described: pre-sensitization, week 0. Sample treatment: therapeutic diphenylcyclopropenone sensitization with weekly scalp DPC. Donation of samples came from alopecia patients who were 18 to 70 years old and suitable for DPC. Whole blood that had not been fractionated was the source of extracted total RNA. In regard to this clonotype: Its antigen is unknown.

Germline values: CDR1 SGHAT, CDR2 FQNNGV. V gave up 1 base and J gave up 10 bases, with 13 bases separating them. CDR3 length: 14 residues. Using its own MiXCR run on the RACE reads, TCRdb lists one record per CDR3 protein. The sample contains fewer than 70,000 distinct CDR3 sequences, approximately 10% of which appear only once. The TCR originated in a woman aged 50 to 60 with alopecia areata. Some clones in this sample may be carry-over from other donors' samples. This chain links TRBV11-2 with TRBJ2-2, with D possibly being TRBD1 or TRBD2 (5 bases each). The specimen was whole blood, collected in connection with sensitization to the hapten diphenylcyclopropenone (DPC). CDR3 sequence (DNA): TGTGCCAGCAGCTTAGGGGACCCCGTACAGGAGCTGTTTTTT. This sequence encodes CASSLGDPVQELFF.